In this sample, the clone carrying this T cell receptor (beta chain) turned up many times. Its antigen is unidentified. The data are from a study of T cells in Graves' hyperthyroidism and ophthalmopathy. CDR1 and CDR2 (germline): SGHTA, FQGNSA. The CDR3 totals 17 residues. With 4 bases clipped from V and 0 bases from J, the junction kept 4 bases outside the gene matches. What was amplified from RNA transcripts were TCR beta CDR3 regions. Initially, a first-round RT-PCR of the TCR CDR3 employed the HTBI primer set. TCRdb reprocessed the multiplex PCR reads with MiXCR, giving one entry per CDR3 protein. The sample records about 590,000 distinct CDR3 sequences, about 15% being singletons. Study-wide results and limits: Blood also showed most of the thyroid clonotypes that were expanded above 0.001. A model of 13 V-J pairs discriminated ophthalmopathy from stable hyperthyroidism. Median prediction lead before ophthalmopathy onset was about 6.7 months with the model.

Not enrolled were patients with uncontrolled infection, other autoimmune disease, pregnancy or lactation. The clonotype was recovered from a woman between 25 and 40 years old with Graves' hyperthyroidism. V usage is TRBV7-2 and J usage is TRBJ2-3, with 13 bases aligning to TRBD2. Sequenced sample: blood. The CDR3 coding sequence is TGTGCCAGCAGCTCGGGACTAGCGGGGCCTAGCACAGATACGCAGTATTTT. Translating gives CASSSGLAGPSTDTQYF. The full variable domain, completed using reference TRBV7-2 and TRBJ2-3, is GAGVSQSPSNKVTEKGKDVELRCDPISGHTALYWYRQSLGQGLEFLIYFQGNSAPDKSGLPSDRFSAERTGGSVSTLTIQRTQQEDSAVYLCASSSGLAGPSTDTQYFGPGTRLTVL.